The sequence of this T cell receptor beta chain was determined in a study of blood T cell repertoires in COVID-19. About the research overall: The cDNA or gDNA used as material had been derived from T cells, B-cell-depleted T cells, or PBMCs.

This CDR3 is 17 amino acids long. Germline V CDR1 and CDR2: SGHTA, FQGNSA. Trimming took 4 bases from V and 12 from J; bases not matched to a gene: 15. Under the authors' procedure: Reference gene primer amplification in the assay estimated nucleated cell counts. Some clones are missing from TCRdb's copy, which holds only in-frame ones; the method was immunoSEQ multiplex PCR. V and J calls and clone size are as listed in that table; D and trimming were resolved from the DNA. The repertoire holds over 200,000 clones, with around 89% as singletons. Sequencing was performed on peripheral blood. This TCR derives from a young man with COVID-19, enrolled during active disease. This chain connects TRBV7-2 to TRBJ2-7, with 16 bases matching TRBD2. This CDR3 is CASSSQPQGLAGGVRYF. CDR3 DNA sequence: TGTGCCAGCAGCTCTCAACCCCAGGGACTAGCGGGGGGGGTTAGGTACTTC.